Presented here are 25 T cell receptor beta chains from one specimen sequenced in a study of read filtering for tumor transcriptome and immune sequencing. This library used roughly 400 ng RNA and molecular barcoded adaptors spanning alpha/delta and beta/gamma chains. MiXCR, run by TCRdb on the reads, gives a single entry per CDR3 protein. Of some 140,000 distinct CDR3 sequences in the sample, roughly 13% were seen once. The source material was a population of CD138-negative cells sorted from bone marrow. These receptors were taken from a donor aged 40 or over with multiple myeloma.

This clonotype showed up many times. V usage is TRBV20-1 and J usage is TRBJ2-3; D not resolved. Trimming removed 5 bases at V and 0 bases at J, with 12 bases between. The CDR3 is 14 amino acids. Germline V gene sequence: CDR1 DFQATT, CDR2 SNEGSKA (reference sequence). The CDR3 sequence: CSAWLDPSTDTQYF. In nucleotides, the CDR3 is TGCAGTGCTTGGTTGGACCCAAGCACAGATACGCAGTATTTT.

The chain links TRBV11-3 to TRBJ1-6; 7 bases map to TRBD1. Per the germline V gene, CDR1 is SGHNT and CDR2 is YENEEA. The trim removed 4 bases at V and 9 bases at J, leaving 9 bases unmatched. The CDR3 covers 15 residues. The CDR3 here is CASSWDSGLGSPLHF. The CDR3 DNA is TGTGCCAGCAGCTGGGACAGCGGGCTTGGTTCACCCCTCCACTTT.

This clonotype was detected a few times. This chain connects TRBV3-1 to TRBJ1-5; D unclear. The CDR3 extends over 14 amino acids. Germline V CDR1 and CDR2: LGHDT, YNNKEL (reference sequence). V shed 4 bases and J shed 6 bases, with 13 bases lying between them. CDR3 DNA: TGTGCCAGCAGCCCGACCTCAAAATTTCAGCCCCAGCATTTT. The encoded protein is CASSPTSKFQPQHF.

With regard to this clonotype: With a much larger clone just one base away, this may be a read error. The chain recombines TRBV5-1 with TRBJ2-6, with TRBD1 matching 10 bases. V was pared by 3 bases and J by 5 bases, with 8 bases of the junction left unmatched. This CDR3 spans 17 amino acids. Germline CDR1 reads SGHRS; CDR2 reads YFSETQ. The CDR3 DNA reads as TGCGCCAGCAGCTGGGGGGACAGGGGCACTAGGGCCAACGTCCTGACTTTC. Translating it yields CASSWGDRGTRANVLTF.

The V call is TRBV18, the J call TRBJ1-1; a possible D gene is TRBD1 (5 bases). Trimming shortened V by 2 bases and J by 10 bases, and 17 bases separated the two germline ends. The CDR3 consists of 14 residues. The germline gives CDR1 KGHSH, CDR2 LQKENI. CDR3 sequence reads: CASSPFDGTQGAFF. The CDR3 coding sequence is TGTGCCAGCTCACCATTCGACGGGACTCAGGGAGCTTTCTTT.

Concerning this clonotype itself: This may arise from a read error, as a much more abundant clone is one base away. The rearrangement joins TRBV10-2 to TRBJ2-2; maybe TRBD2 (6 bases). Per germline, CDR1 WSHSY and CDR2 SAAADI. CDR3 length: 13 amino acids. The CDR3 reads CASRTRRTGELSF. DNA for the CDR3: TGCGCCAGCAGGACTAGAAGGACCGGGGAGCTGTCTTTT.

This clonotype was counted many times. The genes are TRBV12-3 or TRBV12-4 and TRBJ2-1; 13 nucleotides align to TRBD2. J was trimmed by 6 bases and V by 5 bases; bases with no gene match: 4. The CDR3 is made up of 15 amino acids. The DNA of the CDR3 is TGTGCCAGCAGTATGGGACTAGCGGGACCCAATGAGCAGTTCTTC. Translated: CASSMGLAGPNEQFF.

This clonotype appeared many times. The rearrangement uses TRBV7-9 and TRBJ2-2; no reliable D call. The CDR3 runs to 14 residues. V shed 1 base and J shed 3 bases, with 6 bases lying between them. Per germline, CDR1 SEHNR and CDR2 FQNEAQ (reference sequence). The CDR3 protein is CASSLDPYTGELFF. CDR3 coding DNA: TGTGCCAGCAGCTTAGACCCTTACACCGGGGAGCTGTTTTTT.

This clonotype was seen at least ten times. This chain uses TRBV7-9 with TRBJ1-4; 9 bases map to TRBD1. Trimming took 6 bases from V and 1 from J; bases not matched to a gene: 9. Germline CDR1 reads SEHNR; CDR2 reads FQNEAQ (reference sequence). The CDR3 is 17 amino acids. In DNA form, the CDR3 reads TGTGCCAGCAGACCGGACAGGGGATTCGAAACTAATGAAAAACTGTTTTTT. This translates into CASRPDRGFETNEKLFF.

In regard to this clonotype: A read error may explain this, as a much larger clone is one base away. The genes are TRBV7-3 and TRBJ2-1; D may be TRBD2 (6 bases). The CDR3 has 17 residues. Germline CDR1 is SGHTA and CDR2 is FQGTGA. CDR3 coding DNA: TGTGCCAGCAGCCCAGGATCCCCTGGTAGCGGAGCTAATGGGCAGTTCTTC. This codes for CASSPGSPGSGANGQFF.

On this clonotype itself: Since a much larger clone is just one base distant, this may be a read error. This sequence joins TRBV5-4 and TRBJ2-4, with D possibly matching TRBD2 (5 bases). Trimming took off 3 bases at V and 1 base at J, with 14 bases between the two ends. The length of the CDR3 is 16 residues. CDR1 SGHNT and CDR2 YYREEE come from the germline V gene (reference sequence). The CDR3 bases are TGTGCCAGCAGCTCGCAGACGGAGGATGCCAAAAACATTCAGTACTTC. Protein: CASSSQTEDAKNIQYF.

This clonotype was seen many times. The genes are TRBV6-2 or TRBV6-3 and TRBJ2-3, with D maybe TRBD1 (7 bases). Trimming stripped 2 bases from V and 5 bases from J, with 17 bases between. The germline V gene encodes CDR1 MNHEY and CDR2 SVGEGT. The CDR3 extends over 16 amino acids. The DNA for the CDR3 is TGTGCCAGCAGTTACCTAGCCCAGGGGGGAGTAGATACGCAGTATTTT. Encoded protein: CASSYLAQGGVDTQYF.

The sample holds a few counts of this clonotype. A read error is possible here, since a much larger clone lies one base away. The chain couples TRBV6-5 to TRBJ2-7; no definite D call. V was clipped by 2 bases and J by 3 bases, with 8 bases between them. The germline gives CDR1 MNHEY, CDR2 SVGAGI. This CDR3 comprises 13 residues. The CDR3 protein is CASSYGQVYEQYF. As DNA, the CDR3 is TGTGCCAGCAGTTACGGGCAGGTCTACGAGCAGTACTTC.

This clonotype was seen ten or more times. Germline and junction disagree at one end, which may indicate a read error. This chain links TRBV6-5 with TRBJ2-7, with TRBD2 identical over 16 bases. Germline V gene lookup returns CDR1 MNHEY and CDR2 SVGAGI. This CDR3 region has 18 residues. CDR3 nucleotide sequence: TGTGCCAGCAGTAACTCCCCGGGACTAGCGGGAGGGGCCTACGAGCAGTACTTC. Protein sequence: CASSNSPGLAGGAYEQYF.

The sample holds a few counts of this clonotype. The CDR3 end shows no conserved phenylalanine or tryptophan, and so a read error is likely. The CDR3 loop is CASSSNREQYL. In DNA, the CDR3 is TGTGCCAGCAGCTCAAACCGCGAGCAGTACCTC. J is TRBJ2-7 and V is TRBV11-2; D is uncertain. V was cut by 4 bases and J by 6 bases, with 7 bases left in between. The CDR3 is made up of 11 amino acids. Germline assignment: CDR1 SGHAT and CDR2 FQNNGV.

Points on this clonotype: This may arise from a read error, as a much more abundant clone is one base away. The chain joins TRBV11-3 to TRBJ2-2, with 12 bases identical to TRBD2. Germline CDR1 and CDR2: SGHNT and YENEEA. J gave up 6 bases and V 5 bases, and 7 bases lay outside the gene matches. The CDR3 is 16 amino acids. CDR3 region: CASSIWTSGMAGELFF. DNA of the CDR3: TGTGCCAGCAGCATATGGACTAGCGGGATGGCCGGGGAGCTGTTTTTT. The entire variable domain, with the rest obtained from reference TRBV11-3 and TRBJ2-2, is as follows: EAGVVQSPRYKIIEKKQPVAFWCNPISGHNTLYWYLQNLGQGPELLIRYENEEAVDDSQLPKDRFSAERLKGVDSTLKIQPAELGDSAVYLCASSIWTSGMAGELFFGEGSRLTVL.

This clonotype was seen many times. The chain employs TRBV24-1 and TRBJ1-5; TRBD1 matches at 10 bases. This CDR3 has 14 residues. The V gene end was trimmed by 7 bases and the J gene end by 7 bases; junction bases not matched to a gene: 6. Germline CDR1 reads KGHDR; CDR2 reads SFDVKD. In DNA, the CDR3 is TGTGCCACCAGCGCCGGGACAGGGGAGCAGCCCCAGCATTTT. Translating it yields CATSAGTGEQPQHF.

This clonotype was counted ten times or more. The chain links TRBV29-1 to TRBJ2-1; 14 bases agree with TRBD2. This CDR3 comprises 15 residues. V lost 6 bases and J lost 6; bases outside the gene matches: 7. Germline V gene sequence: CDR1 SQVTM, CDR2 ANQGSEA. CDR3 region: CSVGLAGGPSNEQFF. CDR3 coding DNA: TGCAGCGTCGGACTAGCGGGAGGACCTTCCAATGAGCAGTTCTTC.

To note about this clonotype: Since a much larger clone is just one base distant, this may be a read error. This chain connects TRBV10-3 to TRBJ2-7; no clear D gene. The CDR3 runs 11 residues. Germline values: CDR1 ENHRY, CDR2 SYGVKD. The CDR3 region is CAISENYELYF. For the CDR3, the DNA is TGTGCCATCAGTGAAAACTACGAGCTGTACTTC.

This clonotype has at least ten counts. The J gene is TRBJ2-1, the V gene TRBV7-9; D is possibly TRBD1 (5 bases). V was trimmed by 5 bases and J by 0 bases, leaving 20 bases between them. Germline CDR1 and CDR2: SEHNR and FQNEAQ (reference sequence). The CDR3 length is 18 residues. In nucleotides, the CDR3 is TGTGCCAGCAGCCTACTCTTTCAGGACAAGAGCTCCTACAATGAGCAGTTCTTC. Encoded protein: CASSLLFQDKSSYNEQFF.

With respect to this clonotype: A single base separates this from a much larger clone, so it may be a read error. This chain uses TRBV7-9 with TRBJ2-2, with 8 nucleotides matching TRBD2. This CDR3 spans 16 amino acids. The germline V gene encodes CDR1 SEHNR and CDR2 FQNEAQ (reference sequence). DNA for the CDR3: TGTGCCAGCCCGATTAGGATGGAGCGGGATAGCGGGGAGCTGGTTTTT. Protein sequence: CASPIRMERDSGELVF.

This chain uses TRBV19 with TRBJ2-7; TRBD1 or TRBD2 may be the D gene (5 bases each). The germline gives CDR1 LNHDA, CDR2 SQIVND (reference sequence). The CDR3 runs 11 residues. V lost 7 bases and J lost 6, with 10 bases in between. In DNA form, the CDR3 reads TGTGCCAGTACCGAGGGGTTCGAGCAGTACTTC. Translating it yields CASTEGFEQYF. The full variable domain, with the rest looked up from reference TRBV19 and TRBJ2-7, is DGGITQSPKYLFRKEGQNVTLSCEQNLNHDAMYWYRQDPGQGLRLIYYSQIVNDFQKGDIAEGYSVSREKKESFPLTVTSAQKNPTAFYLCASTEGFEQYFGPGTRLTVT.

This clonotype was recorded many times. The CDR3 region has the DNA TGCGCCAGCAGCTTCACAGGGGCAGACGGTGAAGCTTTCTTT. Protein product: CASSFTGADGEAFF. The gene calls are TRBV5-1 and TRBJ1-1, with TRBD1 matching over 7 bases. Per germline, CDR1 SGHRS and CDR2 YFSETQ. Losses at the gene ends were 2 bases for V and 7 bases for J; bases not matched to a gene: 8. The CDR3 is 14 residues long. The entire variable domain, with the rest obtained from reference TRBV5-1 and TRBJ1-1, is as follows: KAGVTQTPRYLIKTRGQQVTLSCSPISGHRSVSWYQQTPGQGLQFLFEYFSETQRNKGNFPGRFSGRQFSNSRSEMNVSTLELGDSALYLCASSFTGADGEAFFGQGTRLTVV.

Ten or more counts support this clonotype. The V and J genes are TRBV7-3 and TRBJ2-3; 14 bases are a match to TRBD2. The CDR3 is 14 amino acids. Looked up from germline, CDR1 is SGHTA and CDR2 is FQGTGA. Trimming at V came to 6 bases and at J to 8 bases, leaving 4 bases not matched to a gene. The CDR3 loop reads CASRLGTSGSTQYF. CDR3 DNA: TGTGCCAGCAGACTGGGGACTAGCGGGAGTACGCAGTATTTT.

This clonotype was detected many times. The J gene is TRBJ2-7, the V gene TRBV3-1; either TRBD1 or TRBD2 may fit D (6 bases each). V shed 1 base and J shed 0 bases, with 10 bases lying between them. The CDR3 has 15 residues. The germline gives CDR1 LGHDT, CDR2 YNNKEL (reference sequence). This CDR3 is CASSQVGGPSYEQYF. Here the CDR3 DNA reads TGTGCCAGCAGCCAAGTGGGGGGCCCCTCCTACGAGCAGTACTTC.